The clone carrying this T cell receptor (beta chain) was recorded at least ten times. Its target is unknown. Deletions cut 3 bases from V and 1 base from J, with 15 bases between. This CDR3 region has 17 residues. Per germline, CDR1 LNHNV and CDR2 YYDKDF (reference sequence). The sample originates from a study of neurological immune-mediated disorders. Every sequencing run generated over 190 million TCR-beta sequences from 15-18 subjects. MiXCR was run by TCRdb on the 5' RACE reads, yielding one entry per CDR3 protein. The sample includes about 59,000 distinct CDR3 sequences, around 3.5% seen only once; the top ten take about 3.1%. Broader study findings: The repertoires of 18 of 34 multiple sclerosis patients were placed by phylogenetic grouping in a single related-CDR3 cluster, which may be a signature.

The sample comprised PBMCs. The rearrangement links TRBV15 to TRBJ2-2; possibly TRBD1 for D (5 bases). The clonotype comes from a woman in her thirties with multiple sclerosis. The CDR3 protein is CATSSPRSTGNTGELFF. The CDR3 region has the DNA TGTGCCACCAGCAGCCCCCGAAGTACAGGGAACACCGGGGAGCTGTTTTTT.